A selection of T cell receptor beta chains follows, all from one sample in a study of CD8 T cells in Susac syndrome. TCRdb ran MiXCR on the immunoSEQ multiplex PCR reads and lists one entry per CDR3 protein. The table records 150,000 to 200,000 distinct CDR3 sequences, 95% to 96% of them present only once. The sequenced sample was CD4+ T cells from PBMCs. The origin of the receptors is a human donor with Susac syndrome. Both conserved end residues are part of each CDR3. D genes are given only for firm matches. The size field is filled for only some rows; it gives once, few, many or a size class.

clone size	V gene	D gene	J gene	CDR3 DNA	CDR3 protein
NA	TRBV29-1	TRBD1	TRBJ1-5	TGCAGCGTGGGAACCCAGGGGGACCAGCATTTT	CSVGTQGDQHF
NA	TRBV7-9	NA	TRBJ2-5	TGTGCCAGCAGCTTGGGCCTGGAGACCCAGTACTTC	CASSLGLETQYF
NA	TRBV29-1	TRBD2	TRBJ2-1	TGCAGCGTTGTTAGGACTAGCGGATACAATGAGCAGTTCTTC	CSVVRTSGYNEQFF
NA	TRBV20-1	TRBD2	TRBJ2-1	TGCAGTGCTATTCAGAGTAGCGGGGTTAGGGATGAGCAGTTCTTC	CSAIQSSGVRDEQFF
NA	TRBV5-8	NA	TRBJ1-6	TGTGCCAGCAGCCCAGGGCACAATTCACCCCTCCACTTT	CASSPGHNSPLHF
NA	TRBV29-1	NA	TRBJ2-3	TGCAGCGTTTCTGGGAAGGGGGGACTCCGGACAGATACGCAGTATTTT	CSVSGKGGLRTDTQYF
NA	TRBV27	NA	TRBJ2-3	TGTGCCAGCAGTTTACAAGGGCGGTCCACAGATACGCAGTATTTT	CASSLQGRSTDTQYF
NA	TRBV14	NA	TRBJ2-2	TGTGCCAGCAGCCAAGGGGGCGTCGGCACCGGGGAGCTGTTTTTT	CASSQGGVGTGELFF
NA	TRBV6-1	TRBD1	TRBJ1-4	TGTGCCAGCAGTTCGGGACAGCTTGATGAAAAACTGTTTTTT	CASSSGQLDEKLFF
NA	TRBV5-1	NA	TRBJ1-2	TGCGCCAGCAGCTTGGCCGGGGGGTCCGATGGCTACACCTTC	CASSLAGGSDGYTF
few	TRBV27	TRBD1	TRBJ1-2	TGTGCCAGCAGTTTAGACAGGGGCCATGGCTACACCTTC	CASSLDRGHGYTF
NA	TRBV6-5	TRBD2	TRBJ2-1	TGTGCCAGCAGTTACACTACTAGCGGGGGGAAGAGCTCCTACAATGAGCAGTTCTTC	CASSYTTSGGKSSYNEQFF
NA	TRBV7-2	TRBD2	TRBJ2-1	TGTGCCAGCAGCTTAGCTAGCGGGAGCCACAATGAGCAGTTCTTC	CASSLASGSHNEQFF
NA	TRBV30	NA	TRBJ1-5	TGTGCCTGGAGTCTGGGAATTAATCAGCCCCAGCATTTT	CAWSLGINQPQHF
NA	TRBV14	TRBD1	TRBJ2-2	TGTGCCAGCAGCCATAGGACAGGGACGAACACCGGGGAGCTGTTTTTT	CASSHRTGTNTGELFF
NA	TRBV6-6	NA	TRBJ2-3	TGTGCCAGCAGGGCATCCACAGATACGCAGTATTTT	CASRASTDTQYF
NA	TRBV4-2	NA	TRBJ1-5	TGTGCCAGCAGCCAAGGGCTGGATCAGCCCCAGCATTTT	CASSQGLDQPQHF
once	TRBV11-2	TRBD2	TRBJ2-7	TGTGCCAGCAGCTTAGAACTAGCGGGGGGTGAGCAGTACTTC	CASSLELAGGEQYF
NA	TRBV30	NA	TRBJ2-3	TGTGCCTGGGCCCCCCCCGGTCGATTCACAGATACGCAGTATTTT	CAWAPPGRFTDTQYF
NA	TRBV30	TRBD1	TRBJ1-2	TGTGCCTGGAGTGCCGGGACAGGGGGCGCGGGTACCTTC	CAWSAGTGGAGTF
NA	TRBV28	NA	TRBJ2-7	TGTGCCAGCAGTTTTTCTACACCCTACGAGCAGTACTTC	CASSFSTPYEQYF
NA	TRBV6-2/TRBV6-3	TRBD2	TRBJ2-3	TGTGCCAGCAGCTACGGGACTAGCGGGAGCCCAGATACGCAGTATTTT	CASSYGTSGSPDTQYF
NA	TRBV7-9	NA	TRBJ1-4	TGTGCCAGCAGCTTCGGACGGGGAGAAAAACTGTTTTTT	CASSFGRGEKLFF
NA	TRBV20-1	NA	TRBJ2-5	TGCAGTGCTAGAGATCTCGTGGGGAAGACCCAGTACTTC	CSARDLVGKTQYF